This TCR beta chain was profiled in a study of sequential checkpoint blockade in melanoma. This CDR3 has 14 amino acids. CDR1 and CDR2 (germline): SQVTM, ANQGSEA. J lost 7 bases, V lost 6 bases, and 5 bases had no gene match. Repertoires were generated with immunoSEQ multiplex PCR, while TCRdb's copy carries only in-frame clones and drops some. Among almost 3,000 clones listed, 19% were seen once. A note on this clone: Its specificity is unknown.

Treatment described: randomized to nivolumab then ipilimumab (arm A) or the reverse (arm B). Overall study findings and caveats: Response in arm A was associated with pretreatment TIL clonality.

The sequence was collected from a human donor with melanoma. This chain links TRBV29-1 with TRBJ2-1; 14 positions match TRBD2. The input for sequencing was tumor tissue (inferred from file names), taken from a patient given nivolumab and ipilimumab in sequence. As DNA, the CDR3 is TGCAGCGTCCCGGGACTAGCGGGGGCTAATGAGCAGTTCTTC. Its protein is CSVPGLAGANEQFF.